This T cell receptor (beta chain) was obtained from a study of beta chain features in type 1 diabetes. Overall study results and limits: People with Type 1 diabetes carried modestly yet significantly shorter TCRB CDR3s in all four CD4+ subsets.

Reverse transcription of all isolated RNA meant that expressed TCRB transcripts were sequenced. TCRdb's copy holds only in-frame clones and misses some; the assay was immunoSEQ multiplex PCR. The sample lists about 370,000 clones, 8% to 10% occurring once. About this clone itself: The antigen remains undetermined.

Trimming cost V 1 base and J 0 bases; bases outside gene matches: 5. Germline CDR1 SGHNT, CDR2 YYREEE (reference sequence). CDR3 length equals 18 residues. The sequencing sample was made of central memory CD4+ T cells from blood. This receptor was taken from a man between 25 and 39 years old with type 1 diabetes. The V gene is TRBV5-4, the J gene TRBJ2-1, with 12 bases aligning to TRBD2. The CDR3 sequence is CASSLTTSGRSSYNEQFF. DNA for the CDR3: TGTGCCAGCAGCTTGACCACTAGCGGGAGGAGCTCCTACAATGAGCAGTTCTTC.